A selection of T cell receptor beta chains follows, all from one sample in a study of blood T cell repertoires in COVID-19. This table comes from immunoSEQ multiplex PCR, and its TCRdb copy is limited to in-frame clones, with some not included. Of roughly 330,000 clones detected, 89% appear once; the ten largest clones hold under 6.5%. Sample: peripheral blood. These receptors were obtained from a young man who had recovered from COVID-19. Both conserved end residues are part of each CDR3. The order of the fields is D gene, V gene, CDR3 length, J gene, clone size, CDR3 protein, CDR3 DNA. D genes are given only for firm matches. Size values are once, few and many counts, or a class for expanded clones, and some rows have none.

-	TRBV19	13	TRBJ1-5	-	CASSLSGGQPQHF	TGTGCCAGTAGTCTCTCTGGGGGGCAGCCCCAGCATTTT
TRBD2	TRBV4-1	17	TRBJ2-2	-	CASSRERLATHTGELFF	TGCGCCAGCAGCCGGGAGAGACTAGCGACCCACACCGGGGAGCTGTTTTTT
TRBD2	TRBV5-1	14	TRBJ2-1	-	CASSLASGPNEQFF	TGCGCCAGCAGCTTGGCTAGCGGACCCAATGAGCAGTTCTTC
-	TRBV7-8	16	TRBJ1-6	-	CASSLARTGYDSPLHF	TGTGCCAGCAGCTTAGCGCGTACAGGGTATGATTCACCCCTCCACTTT
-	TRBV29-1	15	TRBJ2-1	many	CSGNRDKLAYNEQFF	TGCAGCGGTAACCGGGACAAATTAGCCTACAATGAGCAGTTCTTC
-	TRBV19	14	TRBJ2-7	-	CASSSIRDSYEQYF	TGTGCCAGTAGTTCAATCAGGGACTCCTACGAGCAGTACTTC
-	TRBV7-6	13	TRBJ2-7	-	CASSLAGSYEQYF	TGTGCCAGCAGCTTAGCCGGCTCCTACGAGCAGTACTTC
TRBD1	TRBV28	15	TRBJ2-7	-	CASRATGQGTYEQYF	TGTGCCAGCAGGGCAACGGGACAGGGTACCTACGAGCAGTACTTC
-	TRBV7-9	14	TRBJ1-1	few	CASSFSQANTEAFF	TGTGCCAGCAGCTTTTCACAGGCGAACACTGAAGCTTTCTTT
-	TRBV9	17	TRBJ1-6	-	CASSAQGEALNNSPLHF	TGTGCCAGCAGCGCCCAAGGGGAAGCACTAAATAATTCACCCCTCCACTTT
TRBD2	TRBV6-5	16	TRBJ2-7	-	CASSYSIGLAGDEQYF	TGTGCCAGCAGTTACTCGATCGGCCTAGCGGGAGACGAGCAGTACTTC
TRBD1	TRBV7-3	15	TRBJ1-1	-	CASSRQGQGYTEAFF	TGTGCCAGCAGCCGACAGGGACAGGGGTACACTGAAGCTTTCTTT
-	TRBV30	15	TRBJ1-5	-	CAWSVGVTYDQPQHF	TGTGCCTGGAGTGTAGGAGTGACCTACGATCAGCCCCAGCATTTT
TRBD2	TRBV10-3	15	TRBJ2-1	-	CAISESSGSYNEQFF	TGTGCCATCAGTGAGTCTAGCGGGTCCTACAATGAGCAGTTCTTC
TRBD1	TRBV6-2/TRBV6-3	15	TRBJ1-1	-	CASSWPGQGKSEAFF	TGTGCCAGCAGTTGGCCGGGACAGGGGAAGTCGGAAGCTTTCTTT
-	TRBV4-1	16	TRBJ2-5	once	CASSQVGPGSQETQYF	TGCGCCAGCAGCCAAGTGGGCCCGGGGAGCCAAGAGACCCAGTACTTC
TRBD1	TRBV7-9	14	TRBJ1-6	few	CASSYDRGNSPLHF	TGTGCCAGCAGTTATGACAGGGGCAATTCACCCCTCCACTTT
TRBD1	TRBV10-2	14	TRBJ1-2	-	CASTEGGQGYGYTF	TGCGCCAGCACCGAGGGGGGACAGGGATATGGCTACACCTTC
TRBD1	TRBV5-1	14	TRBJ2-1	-	CASSTGTGVNEQFF	TGCGCCAGCAGTACCGGGACAGGGGTCAATGAGCAGTTCTTC
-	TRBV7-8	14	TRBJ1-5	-	CASSNHGGNQPQHF	TGTGCCAGCAGCAACCACGGGGGCAATCAGCCCCAGCATTTT
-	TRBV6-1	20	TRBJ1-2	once	CASSEAQRRLSDYSNYGYTF	TGTGCCAGCAGTGAAGCGCAGCGCAGACTATCCGACTACTCCAACTATGGCTACACCTTC
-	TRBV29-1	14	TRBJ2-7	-	CSVVPGGNTYEQYF	TGCAGCGTTGTCCCAGGGGGGAATACGTACGAGCAGTACTTC
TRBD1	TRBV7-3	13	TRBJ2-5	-	CASSSDREETQYF	TGTGCCAGCAGCTCTGACAGGGAAGAGACCCAGTACTTC
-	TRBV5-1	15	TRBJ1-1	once	CASSLRSGMLTEAFF	TGCGCCAGCAGCTTGCGGTCAGGGATGTTGACTGAAGCTTTCTTT
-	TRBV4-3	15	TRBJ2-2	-	CASSQGLRYTGELFF	TGCGCCAGCAGCCAAGGACTCCGATACACCGGGGAGCTGTTTTTT